These 7 T cell receptor beta chains were all obtained from the same sample, sequenced in a study of blood T cell repertoires in COVID-19. Libraries were prepared by immunoSEQ multiplex PCR; TCRdb keeps only in-frame clonotypes and omits some of them. The table records about 75,000 clones, more than 75% of them present only once. The specimen was peripheral blood. These receptors all come from a human donor in a cohort sampled during active COVID-19.

The chain has TRBV3-1 (or the pseudogene TRBV3-2) and TRBJ1-6; D gene ambiguous. V gave up 8 bases and J gave up 6 bases, with 11 bases separating them. CDR1 is LGHDT and CDR2 is YNNKEL in the germline V gene (reference sequence). The CDR3 length is 13 residues. The CDR3 bases are TGTGCCAGCTCCGACACCTTTAATTCACCCCTCCACTTT. It yields the protein CASSDTFNSPLHF.

The rearrangement uses TRBV27 and TRBJ2-3; D is uncertain. Germline CDR1 reads MNHEY; CDR2 reads SMNVEV (reference sequence). V shed 5 bases and J shed 2 bases, with 5 bases lying between them. The CDR3 contains 12 residues. CDR3 residues: CASSPVTDTQYF. Here the CDR3 DNA reads TGTGCCAGCAGTCCCGTCACAGATACGCAGTATTTT.

This clone was seen just once. The rearrangement joins TRBV12-3 or TRBV12-4 to TRBJ1-3; no clear D. The CDR3 is made up of 13 amino acids. The V end lost 7 bases, the J end lost 4 bases, and 11 bases lay between the germline ends. CDR3 DNA sequence: TGTGCCAGCATCTGGAGTGGAGGAAACACCATATATTTT. The encoded protein is CASIWSGGNTIYF.

The genes are TRBV3-1 (or the pseudogene TRBV3-2) and TRBJ1-3; TRBD1 is a possible D gene (6 bases). Trimming shortened V by 3 bases and J by 2 bases, and 14 bases separated the two germline ends. This CDR3 is 16 amino acids long. CDR1 is LGHDT and CDR2 is YNNKEL in the germline V gene (reference sequence). Here the CDR3 DNA reads TGTGCCAGCAGCCAGGGACGACAGGCCCCTGGAAACACCATATATTTT. Translation gives CASSQGRQAPGNTIYF.

The count of this clone is one. This sequence joins TRBV5-4 and TRBJ2-1, with 7 bases identical to TRBD1. V lost 4 bases to trimming and J lost 8 bases; unmatched junction nucleotides: 15. Germline values: CDR1 SGHNT, CDR2 YYREEE (reference sequence). This CDR3 contains 16 residues. CDR3 in amino acids: CASSSGADRVRDEQFF. DNA for the CDR3: TGTGCCAGCAGCAGTGGGGCCGACAGGGTTCGGGATGAGCAGTTCTTC.

This rearrangement joins TRBV5-1 to TRBJ2-7, with TRBD1 matching 7 bases. Germline V gene lookup returns CDR1 SGHRS and CDR2 YFSETQ. This CDR3 comprises 12 residues. V lost 10 bases to trimming and J lost 12 bases; unmatched junction nucleotides: 16. CDR3 sequence: CACKSPGGPLYF. The CDR3 DNA reads as TGCGCCTGCAAATCCCCAGGGGGACCGTTGTACTTC.

The genes are TRBV7-2 and TRBJ2-3; possibly TRBD2 for D (6 bases). Germline V gene lookup returns CDR1 SGHTA and CDR2 FQGNSA. V was pared by 3 bases and J by 6 bases, with 16 bases between. The CDR3 is made up of 15 amino acids. CDR3 bases: TGTGCCAGCAGCTTTCGGCGGGGCGGTCCCGATACGCAGTATTTT. It specifies CASSFRRGGPDTQYF.